The source of this TCR beta chain is a study of T cell repertoires in cytomegalovirus infection. For the study at large: Indicated by public TCR beta signatures were CMV infection and matching HLA type. Broader study findings: Dominating the ex vivo response were HLA-C-restricted CMV-specific TCR beta clonotypes. Cumulated frequencies of public TCR beta families served to identify carriers of CMV plus the relevant HLA.

TCRdb reprocessed the reads via MiXCR and lists one record per CDR3 protein. Altogether fewer than 400,000 distinct CDR3 sequences are present, 15% to 20% being singletons, with the ten largest covering 8.7%. This clonotype was counted many times. As yet, its antigen is unknown. Deletions cut 1 base from V and 3 bases from J, with 17 bases between. This CDR3 is built from 17 residues. CDR1 and CDR2 (germline): SGHVS, FQNEAQ. J is TRBJ2-3 and V is TRBV7-8; D is undetermined. Sequenced sample: PBMCs. This clonotype was sampled from a human donor in good health (CMV status not recorded). Some clones in this sample may be carry-over from other donors' samples. The CDR3 DNA follows: TGTGCCAGCAGCTTAGTAAGCCCGGTAGCCGTGACAGATACGCAGTATTTT. Translated, it gives CASSLVSPVAVTDTQYF.